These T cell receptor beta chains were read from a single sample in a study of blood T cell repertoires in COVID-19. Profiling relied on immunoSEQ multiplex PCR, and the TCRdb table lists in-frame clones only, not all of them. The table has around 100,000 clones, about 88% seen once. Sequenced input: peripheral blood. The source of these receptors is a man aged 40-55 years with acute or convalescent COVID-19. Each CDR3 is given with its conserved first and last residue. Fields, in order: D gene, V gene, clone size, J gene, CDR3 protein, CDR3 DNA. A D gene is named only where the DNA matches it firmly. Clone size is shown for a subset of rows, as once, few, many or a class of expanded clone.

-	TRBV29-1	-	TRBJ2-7	CSVRSSYEQYF	TGCAGCGTTCGCAGCTCCTACGAGCAGTACTTC
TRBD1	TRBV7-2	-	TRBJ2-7	CASSGTGTGRTYEQYF	TGTGCCAGCAGCGGCACCGGGACAGGGAGGACCTACGAGCAGTACTTC
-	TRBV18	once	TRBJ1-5	CASSSGGGNQPQHF	TGTGCCAGCTCCTCCGGGGGGGGCAATCAGCCCCAGCATTTT
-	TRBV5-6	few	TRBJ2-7	CASSLGQGNYEQYF	TGTGCCAGCAGCTTGGGGCAGGGGAACTACGAGCAGTACTTC
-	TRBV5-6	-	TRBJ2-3	CASSWGTSTDTQYF	TGTGCCAGCAGCTGGGGGACAAGCACAGATACGCAGTATTTT
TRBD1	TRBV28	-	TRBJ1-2	CASSYGQGAFGYTF	TGTGCCAGCAGTTACGGACAGGGGGCTTTTGGCTACACCTTC
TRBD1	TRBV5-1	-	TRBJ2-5	CASSQQGSPGLGEKETQYF	TGCGCCAGCAGCCAACAGGGGAGTCCCGGGCTAGGTGAGAAAGAGACCCAGTACTTC
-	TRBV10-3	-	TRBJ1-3	CAISTNSGNTIYF	TGTGCCATCAGTACAAACTCTGGAAACACCATATATTTT
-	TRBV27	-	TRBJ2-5	CASSLGSPQETQYF	TGTGCCAGCAGTTTAGGGAGTCCTCAAGAGACCCAGTACTTC
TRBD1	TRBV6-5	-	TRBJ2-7	CASSRDRGSYEQYF	TGTGCCAGCAGCCGGGACAGGGGAAGTTACGAGCAGTACTTC
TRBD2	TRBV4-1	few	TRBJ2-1	CASSQASLRGEQFF	TGCGCCAGCAGCCAAGCCTCACTGCGGGGGGAGCAGTTCTTC
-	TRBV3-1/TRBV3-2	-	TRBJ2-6	CASSQGDGSSGANVLTF	TGTGCCAGCAGCCAGGGGGACGGGAGCTCTGGGGCCAACGTCCTGACTTTC
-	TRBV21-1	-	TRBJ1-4	CASSKSTGGYIEKLFF	TGTGCCAGCAGCAAATCGACAGGGGGCTATATTGAAAAACTGTTTTTT
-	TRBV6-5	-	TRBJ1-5	CASTPGTNQPQHF	TGTGCCAGCACCCCGGGAACTAATCAGCCCCAGCATTTT
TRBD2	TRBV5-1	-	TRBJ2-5	CASSLSGAQETQYF	TGCGCCAGCAGCTTAAGCGGGGCGCAAGAGACCCAGTACTTC
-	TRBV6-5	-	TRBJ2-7	CASSTLPGAGYEQYF	TGTGCCAGCAGTACCCTCCCGGGAGCGGGTTACGAGCAGTACTTC
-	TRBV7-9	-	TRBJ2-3	CASSLGRQNLEYF	TGTGCCAGCAGCTTAGGGAGACAGAATCTAGAGTATTTT
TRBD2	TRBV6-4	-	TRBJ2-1	CASSGTRTYNEQFF	TGTGCCAGTTCCGGGACTAGGACTTACAATGAGCAGTTCTTC
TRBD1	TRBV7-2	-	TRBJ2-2	CASSPGTGPPGELFF	TGTGCCAGCAGCCCCGGGACAGGCCCCCCCGGGGAGCTGTTTTTT
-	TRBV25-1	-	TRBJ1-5	CASSEGGVGQPQHF	TGTGCCAGCAGTGAAGGAGGGGTCGGTCAGCCCCAGCATTTT
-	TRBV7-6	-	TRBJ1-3	CASSLTTTRVSGNTIYF	TGTGCCAGCAGCTTAACGACCACCAGGGTGTCTGGAAACACCATATATTTT
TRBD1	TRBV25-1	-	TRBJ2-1	CASSEWGTGTTGEQFF	TGTGCCAGCAGTGAATGGGGGACAGGGACTACAGGTGAGCAGTTCTTC
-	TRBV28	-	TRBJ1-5	CATTGTHNQPQHF	TGTGCCACAACCGGGACACACAATCAGCCCCAGCATTTT
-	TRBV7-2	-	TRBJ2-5	CASGGARETQYF	TGTGCCAGCGGAGGGGCTCGGGAGACCCAGTACTTC
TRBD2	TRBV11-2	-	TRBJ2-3	CASSTGLARHTDTQYF	TGTGCCAGCAGCACCGGACTAGCAAGACACACAGATACGCAGTATTTT
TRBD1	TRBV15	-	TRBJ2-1	CATSRDRGVWEQFF	TGTGCCACCAGCAGGGACAGGGGGGTATGGGAGCAGTTCTTC
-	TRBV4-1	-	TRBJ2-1	CASSRGSEQFF	TGCGCCAGCAGCCGTGGGAGTGAGCAGTTCTTC
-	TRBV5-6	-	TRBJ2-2	CASSYGLTNTGELFF	TGTGCCAGCAGTTACGGACTAACGAACACCGGGGAGCTGTTTTTT
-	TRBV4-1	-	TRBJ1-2	CASSLTQGKLNYGYTF	TGCGCCAGCAGCCTAACCCAGGGGAAACTTAACTATGGCTACACCTTC
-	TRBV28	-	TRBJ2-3	CASSLNRGWDTQYF	TGTGCCAGCAGTTTGAACCGGGGTTGGGATACGCAGTATTTT
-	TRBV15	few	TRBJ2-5	CATSGQGGETQYF	TGTGCCACCAGCGGACAGGGAGGGGAGACCCAGTACTTC
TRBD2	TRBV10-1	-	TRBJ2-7	CASSEWGLANEQYF	TGCGCCAGCAGTGAGTGGGGACTAGCCAACGAGCAGTACTTC
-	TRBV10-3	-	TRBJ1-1	CAISRQATEAFF	TGTGCCATCAGCAGACAGGCTACTGAAGCTTTCTTT
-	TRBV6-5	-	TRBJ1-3	CASSYSRGSGNTIYF	TGTGCCAGCAGTTACTCGAGGGGGTCTGGAAACACCATATATTTT
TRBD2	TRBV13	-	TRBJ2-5	CASSFSREGTQYF	TGTGCCAGCAGCTTTTCCAGGGAGGGGACCCAGTACTTC
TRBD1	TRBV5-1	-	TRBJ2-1	CASSEGASYNEQFF	TGCGCCAGCAGCGAGGGGGCTTCATACAATGAGCAGTTCTTC
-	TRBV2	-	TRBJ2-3	CASSPSGAFTDTQYF	TGTGCCAGCAGTCCTTCCGGAGCTTTCACAGATACGCAGTATTTT
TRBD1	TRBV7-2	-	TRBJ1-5	CASSLDRAGAQHF	TGTGCCAGCAGCTTGGACAGGGCCGGGGCCCAGCATTTT
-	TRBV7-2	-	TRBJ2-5	CASSLYEGTQYF	TGTGCCAGCAGCCTGTATGAGGGGACCCAGTACTTC
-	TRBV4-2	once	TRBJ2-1	CASSQEPLDSNEQFF	TGTGCCAGCAGCCAAGAGCCCCTAGACTCTAATGAGCAGTTCTTC
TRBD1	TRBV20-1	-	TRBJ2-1	CSASIQGASNEQFF	TGCAGTGCTAGTATACAGGGGGCCTCCAATGAGCAGTTCTTC
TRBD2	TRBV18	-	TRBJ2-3	CASTRAGGASTDTQYF	TGTGCCAGCACACGGGCCGGGGGGGCCAGCACAGATACGCAGTATTTT
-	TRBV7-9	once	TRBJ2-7	CASSLVGPGHFPYEQYF	TGTGCCAGCAGCTTAGTAGGTCCGGGACACTTCCCCTACGAGCAGTACTTC
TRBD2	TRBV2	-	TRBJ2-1	CASTLAGGPGNEQFF	TGTGCCAGCACCCTAGCGGGAGGGCCGGGCAATGAGCAGTTCTTC
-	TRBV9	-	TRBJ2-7	CASSVEGDYSYEQYF	TGTGCCAGCAGCGTAGAGGGGGACTACTCCTACGAGCAGTACTTC
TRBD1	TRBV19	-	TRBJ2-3	CASSSQGAGDTQYF	TGTGCCAGTAGTTCCCAGGGGGCGGGAGATACGCAGTATTTT